These 22 T cell receptor beta chains came from one sample sequenced in a study of PD-1 blockade in classical Hodgkin lymphoma. Data came from immunoSEQ multiplex PCR; TCRdb stores just in-frame clones and leaves some out. This sample yields some 93,000 clones, of which around 80% are seen a single time; over 15% belongs to the top ten. Time point meaning: cycle 4 day 1 (C4D1), after around six weeks of nivolumab. After autologous stem cell transplantation all patients relapsed, and prior brentuximab vedotin exposure differed between cohorts. The input for sequencing was peripheral blood mononuclear cells (PBMCs), taken before the fourth cycle of nivolumab. Receptor source: a human donor with classical Hodgkin lymphoma.

The J gene is TRBJ2-5, the V gene TRBV10-1; D is undetermined. Germline CDR1 is WNHNN and CDR2 is SYGVQD (reference sequence). Trimming took 0 bases from V and 1 from J, leaving 9 bases between them. This CDR3 has 15 amino acids. This CDR3 is CASSESISGQETQYF. For the CDR3, the DNA is TGCGCCAGCAGTGAGTCGATATCAGGCCAAGAGACCCAGTACTTC.

The V and J genes are TRBV5-4 and TRBJ1-2; D possibly corresponds to TRBD1 (5 bases). Trimming took off 3 bases at V and 3 bases at J, with 9 bases between the two ends. Germline V gene lookup returns CDR1 SGHNT and CDR2 YYREEE (reference sequence). The CDR3 is 13 amino acids. The CDR3 protein is CASSSSGHYGYTF. Here the CDR3 DNA reads TGTGCCAGCAGCTCCTCAGGGCACTATGGCTACACCTTC.

The J gene is TRBJ1-3, the V gene TRBV18; the D is unclear. The CDR3 has 13 amino acids. V lost 2 bases to trimming and J lost 4 bases, with 6 bases between them. The germline gives CDR1 KGHSH, CDR2 LQKENI. Here the CDR3 reads CASSPEAGNTIYF. As DNA, the CDR3 is TGTGCCAGCTCACCAGAAGCGGGAAACACCATATATTTT.

The genes are TRBV19 and TRBJ2-5; 7 nucleotides agree with TRBD2. The CDR3 totals 16 residues. V shed 5 bases, J shed 5 bases, and the junction held 14 bases outside the gene matches. Germline V lookup: CDR1 LNHDA, CDR2 SQIVND (reference sequence). CDR3 sequence (DNA): TGTGCCAGTAGTTACACGAACCCCGAGCGGGGCGAGACCCAGTACTTC. It is translated as CASSYTNPERGETQYF.

This chain links TRBV29-1 with TRBJ1-4, with D unclear. The germline V and J ends were trimmed by 3 bases and 4 bases, with 9 bases remaining between them. This CDR3 comprises 13 residues. CDR1 is SQVTM and CDR2 is ANQGSEA in the germline V gene. CDR3 in amino acids: CSVEAGLNEKLFF. The CDR3 bases are TGCAGCGTTGAGGCAGGACTTAATGAAAAACTGTTTTTT.

The chain is built from TRBV5-4 and TRBJ2-3; D not resolved. CDR3 length: 11 amino acids. Trimming shortened V by 4 bases and J by 2 bases, and 2 bases separated the two germline ends. Germline-derived CDR1 and CDR2 are SGHNT and YYREEE (reference sequence). The CDR3 sequence is CASSTTDTQYF. CDR3 bases: TGTGCCAGCAGCACCACAGATACGCAGTATTTT.

The table lists this clone with a few counts. The chain carries TRBV10-3 and TRBJ2-7; D may be TRBD1 or TRBD2 (5 bases each). Trimming cost V 6 bases and J 8 bases, with 23 bases left between them. The length of the CDR3 is 15 residues. Germline lookup yields CDR1 ENHRY and CDR2 SYGVKD. In DNA form, the CDR3 reads TGTGCCATCAGAGATGGAACCGGGACCGTGGCGCAGCAGTACTTC. This gives the protein CAIRDGTGTVAQQYF.

On this clone itself: This CDR3 is also generated by other DNA sequences in the sample. The CDR3 nucleotides read TGCGCCAGCAGCCAAGCGGCGGGAGCGTCCTACAATGAGCAGTTCTTC. Encoded protein: CASSQAAGASYNEQFF. The chain recombines TRBV4-3 with TRBJ2-1; 7 bases line up with TRBD2. Losses at the gene ends were 1 base for V and 1 base for J; bases not matched to a gene: 4. The CDR3 totals 16 residues. Germline lookup yields CDR1 LGHNA and CDR2 YSLEER.

In its sample, this clone was seen once. The rearrangement uses TRBV30 and TRBJ2-5, with a weak D call TRBD1 (6 bases). CDR3 length: 13 residues. Per the germline V gene, CDR1 is GTSNPN and CDR2 is SVGIG (reference sequence). The V end lost 1 base, the J end lost 2 bases, and 8 bases lay between the germline ends. For the CDR3, the DNA is TGTGCCTGGAGTGGGGGGCCTCAAGAGACCCAGTACTTC. This encodes CAWSGGPQETQYF.

The J gene is TRBJ2-7, the V gene TRBV6-6; D is possibly TRBD2 (6 bases). Germline V gene sequence: CDR1 MNHNY, CDR2 SVGAGI (reference sequence). The V end was cut by 1 base, the J end by 4 bases, with 17 bases between. The CDR3 has 16 residues. This chain's CDR3 is CASSYFRRGVKYEQYF. The CDR3, as DNA: TGTGCCAGCAGTTACTTTCGTCGCGGGGTGAAGTACGAGCAGTACTTC.

This chain connects TRBV5-1 to TRBJ1-2; D unclear. The germline V gene encodes CDR1 SGHRS and CDR2 YFSETQ. The CDR3 loop spans 15 amino acids. V was shortened by 4 bases and J by 0 bases, with 13 bases between the two germline ends. The CDR3 protein is CASSTDLVANYGYTF. For the CDR3, the DNA is TGCGCCAGCAGCACGGATCTCGTCGCTAACTATGGCTACACCTTC.

The rearrangement links TRBV11-2 to TRBJ1-4; TRBD1 might be the D (5 bases). This CDR3 region has 13 residues. Germline-derived CDR1 and CDR2 are SGHAT and FQNNGV. V was shortened by 9 bases and J by 6 bases, with 14 bases between the two germline ends. Written as DNA, the CDR3 is TGTGCCAGTGGGGCAGGGCTCGATGAAAAACTGTTTTTT. It specifies CASGAGLDEKLFF.

V and J are TRBV10-3 and TRBJ1-2, with a tentative D call TRBD1 (6 bases). Deletions cut 6 bases from V and 7 bases from J, with 21 bases between. CDR3 length equals 15 residues. The germline gives CDR1 ENHRY, CDR2 SYGVKD. CDR3 residues: CAIRDQNRVLVGYTF. In DNA form, the CDR3 reads TGTGCCATCAGGGATCAAAACAGGGTTTTAGTTGGCTACACCTTC.

This clone was counted a single time. The chain combines TRBV4-3 with TRBJ1-2; the D gene is possibly TRBD1 (6 bases). V dropped 6 bases and J dropped 5 bases, with 10 bases sitting between them. In germline, CDR1 is LGHNA, CDR2 YSLEER. The CDR3 totals 12 residues. In nucleotides, the CDR3 is TGCGCCAGCAGTCGTACAGGGTATGGCTACACCTTC. This gives the protein CASSRTGYGYTF.

The gene calls are TRBV15 and TRBJ2-3; D might be TRBD1 or TRBD2, each matching 6 bases. This CDR3 contains 15 residues. From germline, CDR1 is LNHNV and CDR2 YYDKDF (reference sequence). Trimming removed 0 bases at V and 9 bases at J, with 16 bases between. Here the CDR3 reads CATSREGGRLRTQYF. CDR3 coding DNA: TGTGCCACCAGCAGAGAGGGGGGCAGGTTAAGGACGCAGTATTTT. Based on the CDR3 plus reference TRBV15 and TRBJ2-3, the full variable domain is DAMVIQNPRYQVTQFGKPVTLSCSQTLNHNVMYWYQQKSSQAPKLLFHYYDKDFNNEADTPDNFQSRRPNTSFCFLDIRSPGLGDTAMYLCATSREGGRLRTQYFGPGTRLTVL.

V gene TRBV19 combines with J gene TRBJ1-2, with D perhaps TRBD1 (5 bases). Trimming removed 9 bases at V and 4 bases at J, with 12 bases between. This CDR3 has 12 amino acids. The V gene's germline CDR1 is LNHDA and CDR2 SQIVND (reference sequence). CDR3 loop: CASSWGFYGYTF. The CDR3 DNA is TGTGCCAGCTCTTGGGGGTTCTATGGCTACACCTTC.

The chain is built from TRBV19 and TRBJ2-1, with TRBD2 matching 10 bases. V lost 10 bases and J lost 5; bases outside the gene matches: 5. There are 13 residues in the CDR3. CDR1 is LNHDA, CDR2 SQIVND, per germline (reference sequence). The CDR3 region is CATGLAVNNEQFF. The DNA for the CDR3 is TGTGCCACCGGACTAGCGGTAAACAATGAGCAGTTCTTC. The full variable domain, its missing parts supplied by reference TRBV19 and TRBJ2-1, is DGGITQSPKYLFRKEGQNVTLSCEQNLNHDAMYWYRQDPGQGLRLIYYSQIVNDFQKGDIAEGYSVSREKKESFPLTVTSAQKNPTAFYLCATGLAVNNEQFFGPGTRLTVL.

In regard to this clone: Its ends do not fully match the called genes, so a read error is possible. The chain carries TRBV5-4 and TRBJ2-1, with D tentatively TRBD2 (6 bases). Germline V lookup: CDR1 SGHNT, CDR2 YYREEE (reference sequence). CDR3 length: 12 amino acids. The CDR3 DNA follows: TGTGCCAGCAGCTTGTTCCGGGACTCCCCAATCTTC. Translated, it gives CASSLFRDSPIF.

The chain recombines TRBV6-5 with TRBJ2-7, with 7 bases lining up with TRBD1. Germline V gene data show CDR1 as MNHEY and CDR2 as SVGAGI. This CDR3 spans 13 amino acids. J gave up 4 bases and V 6 bases, and 6 bases lay outside the gene matches. The CDR3 spells CASSPGQNYEQYF. In DNA, the CDR3 is TGTGCCAGCAGCCCGGGACAGAATTACGAGCAGTACTTC.

The V call is TRBV7-6, the J call TRBJ2-2; 12 nucleotides match TRBD2. Germline trimming cut 6 bases from V and 5 bases from J; bases unmatched to any gene: 4. Germline V gene data show CDR1 as SGHVS and CDR2 as FNYEAQ. The CDR3 runs 15 residues. The DNA of the CDR3 is TGTGCCAGCAGGGGACTAGCGGGTACTACCGGGGAGCTGTTTTTT. This gives the protein CASRGLAGTTGELFF. The variable domain in full, with the rest retrieved from reference TRBV7-6 and TRBJ2-2, is GAGVSQSPRYKVTKRGQDVALRCDPISGHVSLYWYRQALGQGPEFLTYFNYEAQQDKSGLPNDRFSAERPEGSISTLTIQRTEQRDSAMYRCASRGLAGTTGELFFGEGSRLTVL.

Comment on this clone: This same CDR3 is encoded by further DNA sequences in the sample. This chain uses TRBV25-1 with TRBJ2-3; TRBD1 aligns across 8 bases. The ends lost 6 bases at V and 3 bases at J; junction bases unmatched: 5. Germline loops: CDR1 MGHDK, CDR2 SYGVNS. The CDR3 has 14 residues. The CDR3 DNA reads as TGTGCCAGCAGCAGACAGGGGTCGACAGATACGCAGTATTTT. Translating it yields CASSRQGSTDTQYF.

The CDR3, as DNA: TGTGCCAGCAGCTTGGGGCCGGGACAGGGGGCGTTCGAGCAGTACTTC. As protein: CASSLGPGQGAFEQYF. The V call is TRBV5-8, the J call TRBJ2-7, with 12 bases lining up with TRBD1. The CDR3 extends over 16 amino acids. Germline V gene data show CDR1 as SGHTS and CDR2 as YDEGEE. The junction had 7 bases not matched to a gene; V was cut back by 0 bases and J by 6 bases.